These 4 T cell receptor beta chains came from one sample sequenced in a study of early T cells in non-severe SARS-CoV-2 infection. Via MiXCR, TCRdb re-called the 5' RACE reads, giving one row per CDR3 protein. In the table there are about 27,000 distinct CDR3 sequences, about 4% of which are singletons. Sequencing was performed on whole blood. These receptors were collected from an adult who was a healthcare worker with PCR-confirmed SARS-CoV-2 infection or an uninfected control (not recorded which).

This clonotype was seen repeatedly, ten times or more. The chain has TRBV14 and TRBJ1-1; D possibly corresponds to TRBD1 (5 bases). From germline, CDR1 is SGHDN and CDR2 FVKESK. V lost 4 bases, J lost 5 bases, and 11 bases lay in between. This CDR3 has 13 residues. The CDR3 loop reads CASSPYWGTEAFF. The DNA for the CDR3 is TGTGCCAGCAGCCCCTATTGGGGGACTGAAGCTTTCTTT.

This clonotype was seen many times. The chain employs TRBV24-1 and TRBJ2-2; TRBD2 agrees at 13 bases. Germline V lookup: CDR1 KGHDR, CDR2 SFDVKD. This CDR3 is 18 amino acids long. The trim removed 9 bases at V and 5 bases at J, leaving 14 bases unmatched. The CDR3 loop reads CATSPAGWGLAGTGELFF. For the CDR3, the DNA is TGTGCCACCTCCCCCGCAGGCTGGGGACTAGCGGGAACCGGGGAGCTGTTTTTT.

This clonotype appeared many times. This chain uses TRBV29-1 with TRBJ2-1; 7 nucleotides line up with TRBD2. The CDR3 runs 14 residues. Trimming cost V 4 bases and J 1 base; bases outside gene matches: 4. Germline V gene lookup returns CDR1 SQVTM and CDR2 ANQGSEA. The DNA of the CDR3 is TGCAGCGTTGCCGTGGGAGGGTCCTACAATGAGCAGTTCTTC. The encoded protein is CSVAVGGSYNEQFF.

Ten or more counts support this clonotype. This chain joins TRBV20-1 and TRBJ1-6, with D maybe TRBD1 (6 bases). Germline-derived CDR1 and CDR2 are DFQATT and SNEGSKA (reference sequence). V was cut by 6 bases and J by 10 bases, with 16 bases left in between. The CDR3 is made up of 13 amino acids. CDR3 protein: CSATMGHGSPLHF. CDR3 sequence (DNA): TGCAGTGCCACAATGGGACATGGATCACCCCTCCACTTT.